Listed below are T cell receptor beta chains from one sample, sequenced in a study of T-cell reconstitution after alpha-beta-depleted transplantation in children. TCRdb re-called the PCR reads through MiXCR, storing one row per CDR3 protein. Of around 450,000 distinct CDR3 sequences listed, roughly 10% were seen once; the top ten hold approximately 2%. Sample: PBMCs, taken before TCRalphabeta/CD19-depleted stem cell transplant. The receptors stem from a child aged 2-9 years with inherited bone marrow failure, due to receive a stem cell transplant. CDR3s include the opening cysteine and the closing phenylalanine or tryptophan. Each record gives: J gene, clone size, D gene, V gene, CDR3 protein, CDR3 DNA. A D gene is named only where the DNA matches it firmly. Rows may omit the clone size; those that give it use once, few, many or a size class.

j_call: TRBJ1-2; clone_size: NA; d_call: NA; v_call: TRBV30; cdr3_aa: CAWSVRGGYTF; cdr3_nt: TGTGCCTGGAGTGTCCGGGGCGGCTACACCTTC
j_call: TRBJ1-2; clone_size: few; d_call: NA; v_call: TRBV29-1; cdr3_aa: CSARVQIGGYTF; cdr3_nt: TGCAGCGCCCGGGTGCAAATCGGTGGCTACACCTTC
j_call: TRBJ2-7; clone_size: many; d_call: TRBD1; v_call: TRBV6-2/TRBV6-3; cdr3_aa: CASSPTRQGGTQWFLYEQYF; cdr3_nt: TGTGCCAGCAGTCCCACACGACAGGGTGGTACGCAGTGGTTTCTCTACGAGCAGTACTTC
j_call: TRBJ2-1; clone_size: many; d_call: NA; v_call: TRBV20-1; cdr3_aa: CSAGQGGPYNEQFF; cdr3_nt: TGCAGTGCTGGACAGGGAGGGCCTTACAATGAGCAGTTCTTC
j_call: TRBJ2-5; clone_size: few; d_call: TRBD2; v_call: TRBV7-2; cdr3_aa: CASSQMAGAYETQYF; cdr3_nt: TGTGCCAGCAGCCAAATGGCGGGAGCGTATGAGACCCAGTACTTC
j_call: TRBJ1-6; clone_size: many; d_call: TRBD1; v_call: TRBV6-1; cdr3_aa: CASRFYRGTPRGPLHF; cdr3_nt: TGTGCCAGCAGGTTTTACAGGGGAACCCCACGAGGGCCCCTCCACTTT
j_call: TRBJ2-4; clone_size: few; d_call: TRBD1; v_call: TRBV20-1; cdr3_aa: CSAPGTGLVIQYF; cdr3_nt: TGCAGTGCTCCCGGGACAGGTCTTGTCATTCAGTACTTC
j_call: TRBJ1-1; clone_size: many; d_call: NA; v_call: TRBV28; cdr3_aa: CASSLGGVKAFF; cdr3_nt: TGTGCCAGCAGTTTAGGAGGGGTAAAAGCTTTCTTT
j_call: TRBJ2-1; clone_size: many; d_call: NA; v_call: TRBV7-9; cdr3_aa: CASSLMAGYEQFF; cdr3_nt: TGTGCCAGCAGCTTGATGGCGGGTTATGAGCAGTTCTTC
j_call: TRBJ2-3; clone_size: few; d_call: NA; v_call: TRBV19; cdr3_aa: CATNNRRGTFSTDTQYF; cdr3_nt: TGTGCCACTAATAACCGACGCGGGACATTTAGCACAGATACGCAGTATTTT
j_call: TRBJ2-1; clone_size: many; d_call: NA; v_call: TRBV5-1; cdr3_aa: CASSLYSPHEQFF; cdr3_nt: TGCGCCAGCAGCTTGTATAGCCCCCATGAGCAGTTCTTC
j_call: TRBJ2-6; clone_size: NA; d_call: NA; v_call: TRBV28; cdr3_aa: CASSTFRRASGANVLTF; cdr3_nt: TGTGCCAGCAGTACCTTCCGGAGGGCCTCTGGGGCCAACGTCCTGACTTTC
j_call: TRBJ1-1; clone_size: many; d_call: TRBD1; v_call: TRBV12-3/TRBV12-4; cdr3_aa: CASTQTGGSTEAFF; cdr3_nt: TGTGCCAGCACCCAAACAGGGGGATCCACTGAAGCTTTCTTT
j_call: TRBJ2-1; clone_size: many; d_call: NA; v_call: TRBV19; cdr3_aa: CASSPSPYTSYNEQFF; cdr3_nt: TGTGCCAGTAGTCCGTCCCCGTATACGTCCTACAATGAGCAGTTCTTC
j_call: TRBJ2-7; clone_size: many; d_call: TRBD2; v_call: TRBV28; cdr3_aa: CASRQTRTSGSYEQYF; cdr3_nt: TGTGCCAGCAGACAAACCCGGACTAGCGGGTCCTACGAGCAGTACTTC
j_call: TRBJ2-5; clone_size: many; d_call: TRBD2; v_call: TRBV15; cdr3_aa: CATSSWTSETQYF; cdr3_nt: TGTGCCACCAGCTCCTGGACTAGCGAGACCCAGTACTTC